This record concerns one T cell receptor (beta chain) sequence. Antigen specificity is unknown. These data come from a study of cytomegalovirus exposure and HLA in healthy donors. The study, taken as a whole, reports: No immune exposure information besides CMV serostatus was available. Later analysis revealed greater clonal expansion in HLA-associated TCR beta chains than in equally common others.

The PCR had 60 Vbeta and 13 Jbeta primers. TCRdb keeps only in-frame clones here, not all; method: immunoSEQ multiplex PCR. The table includes about 42,000 clones, approximately 55% detected once. The CDR3 sequence is 15 residues long. V lost 4 bases and J lost 0, with 11 bases in between. Germline CDR1 and CDR2: SGHRS and YFSETQ. The chain links TRBV5-1 to TRBJ2-1; D uncertain. The source material was PBMCs. This receptor was identified in a human donor in good health. The CDR3 bases are TGCGCCAGCAGCCCACCGGTCTCCTCCTACAATGAGCAGTTCTTC. As protein: CASSPPVSSYNEQFF.